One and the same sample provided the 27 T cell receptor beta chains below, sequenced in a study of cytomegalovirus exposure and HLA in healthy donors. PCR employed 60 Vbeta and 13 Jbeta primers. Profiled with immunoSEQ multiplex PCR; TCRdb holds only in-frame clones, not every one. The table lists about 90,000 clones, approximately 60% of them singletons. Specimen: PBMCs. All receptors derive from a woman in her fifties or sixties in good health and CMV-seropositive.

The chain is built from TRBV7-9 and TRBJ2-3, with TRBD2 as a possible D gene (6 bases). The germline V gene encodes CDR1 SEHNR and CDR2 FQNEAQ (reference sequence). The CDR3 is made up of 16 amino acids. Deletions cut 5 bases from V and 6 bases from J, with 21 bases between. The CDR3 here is CASSPDLAGRSDTQYF. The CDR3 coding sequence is TGTGCCAGCAGCCCCGACCTGGCGGGGAGGTCGGATACGCAGTATTTT.

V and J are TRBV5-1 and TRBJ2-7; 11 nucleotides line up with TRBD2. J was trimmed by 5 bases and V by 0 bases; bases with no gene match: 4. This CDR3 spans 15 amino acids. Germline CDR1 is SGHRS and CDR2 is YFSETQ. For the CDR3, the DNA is TGCGCCAGCAGCTTGGCACTAGCGGGGGCACACGAGCAGTACTTC. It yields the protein CASSLALAGAHEQYF.

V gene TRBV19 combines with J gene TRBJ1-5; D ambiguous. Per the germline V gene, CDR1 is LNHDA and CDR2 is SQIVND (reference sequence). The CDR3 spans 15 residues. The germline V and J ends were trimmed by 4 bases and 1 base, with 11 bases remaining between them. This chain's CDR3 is CASSNVRESNQPQHF. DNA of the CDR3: TGTGCCAGTAGTAATGTACGGGAGAGCAATCAGCCCCAGCATTTT.

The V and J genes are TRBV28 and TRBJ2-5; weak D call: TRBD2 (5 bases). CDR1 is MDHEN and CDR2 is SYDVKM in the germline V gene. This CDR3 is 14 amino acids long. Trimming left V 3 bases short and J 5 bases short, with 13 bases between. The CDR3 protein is CASSLFRTGETQYF. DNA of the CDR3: TGTGCCAGCAGTTTGTTTAGGACGGGGGAGACCCAGTACTTC.

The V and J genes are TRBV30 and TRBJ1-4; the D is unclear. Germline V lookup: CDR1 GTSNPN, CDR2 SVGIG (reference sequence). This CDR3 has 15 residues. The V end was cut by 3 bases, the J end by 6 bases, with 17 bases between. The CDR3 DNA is TGTGCCTGGAGGGATGACGGAGAGGCAGATGAAAAACTGTTTTTT. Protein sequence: CAWRDDGEADEKLFF.

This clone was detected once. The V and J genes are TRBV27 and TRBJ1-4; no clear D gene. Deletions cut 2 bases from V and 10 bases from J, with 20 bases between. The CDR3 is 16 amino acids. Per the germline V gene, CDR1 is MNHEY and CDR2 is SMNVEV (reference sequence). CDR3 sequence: CASSLNPLTGFGKLFF. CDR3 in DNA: TGTGCCAGCAGTTTAAACCCCTTGACCGGGTTCGGAAAACTGTTTTTT.

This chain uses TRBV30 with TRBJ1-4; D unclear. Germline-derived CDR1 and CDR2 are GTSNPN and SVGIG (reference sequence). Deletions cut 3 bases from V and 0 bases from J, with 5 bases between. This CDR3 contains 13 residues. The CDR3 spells CAWRSATNEKLFF. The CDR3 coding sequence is TGTGCCTGGAGGAGTGCAACTAATGAAAAACTGTTTTTT.

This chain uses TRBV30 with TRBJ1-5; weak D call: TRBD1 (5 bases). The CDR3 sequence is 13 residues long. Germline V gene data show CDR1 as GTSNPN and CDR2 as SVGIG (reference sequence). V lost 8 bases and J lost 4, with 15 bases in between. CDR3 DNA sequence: TGTGCCGGTTCTGACAGTCAAAATCAGCCCCAGCATTTT. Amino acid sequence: CAGSDSQNQPQHF.

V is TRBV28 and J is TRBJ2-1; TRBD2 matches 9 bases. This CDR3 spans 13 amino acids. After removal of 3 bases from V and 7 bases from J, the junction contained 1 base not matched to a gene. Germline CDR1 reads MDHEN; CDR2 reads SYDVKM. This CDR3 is CASSLAGGNEQFF. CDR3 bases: TGTGCCAGCAGTTTGGCGGGGGGGAATGAGCAGTTCTTC.

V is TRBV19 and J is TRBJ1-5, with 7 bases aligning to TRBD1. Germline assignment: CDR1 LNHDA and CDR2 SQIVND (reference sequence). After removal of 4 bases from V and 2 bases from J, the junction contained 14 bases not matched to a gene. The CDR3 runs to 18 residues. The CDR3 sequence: CASSTEQTGLLGNQPQHF. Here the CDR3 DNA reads TGTGCCAGTAGTACAGAACAGACAGGGTTACTGGGCAATCAGCCCCAGCATTTT. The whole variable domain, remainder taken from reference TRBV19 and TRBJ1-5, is DGGITQSPKYLFRKEGQNVTLSCEQNLNHDAMYWYRQDPGQGLRLIYYSQIVNDFQKGDIAEGYSVSREKKESFPLTVTSAQKNPTAFYLCASSTEQTGLLGNQPQHFGDGTRLSIL.

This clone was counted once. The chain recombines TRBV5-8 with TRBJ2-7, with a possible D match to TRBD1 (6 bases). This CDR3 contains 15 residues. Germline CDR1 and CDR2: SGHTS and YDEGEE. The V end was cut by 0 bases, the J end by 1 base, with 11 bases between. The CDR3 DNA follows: TGTGCCAGCAGCTTGGGATTTCAGGGGTCCTACGAGCAGTACTTC. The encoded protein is CASSLGFQGSYEQYF.

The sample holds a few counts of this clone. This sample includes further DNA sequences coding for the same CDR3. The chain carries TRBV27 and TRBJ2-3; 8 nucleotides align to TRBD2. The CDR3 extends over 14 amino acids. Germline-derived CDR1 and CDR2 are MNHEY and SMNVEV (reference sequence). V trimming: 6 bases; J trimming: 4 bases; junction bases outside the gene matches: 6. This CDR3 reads CASSLGLVADTQYF. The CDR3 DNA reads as TGTGCCAGCAGCCTGGGACTAGTTGCAGATACGCAGTATTTT.

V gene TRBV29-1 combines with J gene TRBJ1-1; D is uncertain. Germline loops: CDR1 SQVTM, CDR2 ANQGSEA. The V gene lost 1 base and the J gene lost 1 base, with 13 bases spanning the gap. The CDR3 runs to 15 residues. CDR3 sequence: CSVEARVWANTEAFF. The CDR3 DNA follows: TGCAGCGTTGAAGCTCGAGTATGGGCGAACACTGAAGCTTTCTTT.

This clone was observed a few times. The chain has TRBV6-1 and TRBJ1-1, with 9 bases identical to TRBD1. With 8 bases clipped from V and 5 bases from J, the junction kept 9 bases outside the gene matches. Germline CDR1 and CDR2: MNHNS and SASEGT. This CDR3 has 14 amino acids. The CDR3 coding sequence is TGTGCCAGCTTGCCCCGGGACAGGGCTACTGAAGCTTTCTTT. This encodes CASLPRDRATEAFF.

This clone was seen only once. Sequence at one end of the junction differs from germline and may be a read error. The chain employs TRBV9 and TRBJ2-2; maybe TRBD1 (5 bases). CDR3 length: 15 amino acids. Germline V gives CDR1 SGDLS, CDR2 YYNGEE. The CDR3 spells CASSLRATNIGELFF. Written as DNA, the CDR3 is TGTGCCAGCAGCCTCAGGGCAACGAACATCGGGGAGCTGTTTTTT.

Written as DNA, the CDR3 is TGTGCCAGCAGCTTTGGAGGGGTCACAGATACGCAGTATTTT. This translates into CASSFGGVTDTQYF. The chain combines TRBV5-4 with TRBJ2-3; possibly TRBD2 for D (6 bases). V gave up 2 bases and J gave up 2 bases, with 9 bases separating them. CDR1 SGHNT and CDR2 YYREEE come from the germline V gene (reference sequence). This CDR3 contains 14 residues.

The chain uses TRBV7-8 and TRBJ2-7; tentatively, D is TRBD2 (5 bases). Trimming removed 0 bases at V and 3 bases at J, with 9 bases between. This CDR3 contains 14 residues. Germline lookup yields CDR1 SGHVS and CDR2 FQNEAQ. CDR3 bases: TGTGCCAGCAGCTTAGCGGGAGACATCTACGAGCAGTACTTC. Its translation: CASSLAGDIYEQYF.

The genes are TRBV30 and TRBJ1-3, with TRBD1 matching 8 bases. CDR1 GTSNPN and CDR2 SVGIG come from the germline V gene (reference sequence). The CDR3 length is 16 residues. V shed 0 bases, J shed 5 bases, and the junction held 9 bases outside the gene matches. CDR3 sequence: CAWSVIWTGTRNTIYF. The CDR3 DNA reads TGTGCCTGGAGTGTCATATGGACAGGGACGAGAAACACCATATATTTT.

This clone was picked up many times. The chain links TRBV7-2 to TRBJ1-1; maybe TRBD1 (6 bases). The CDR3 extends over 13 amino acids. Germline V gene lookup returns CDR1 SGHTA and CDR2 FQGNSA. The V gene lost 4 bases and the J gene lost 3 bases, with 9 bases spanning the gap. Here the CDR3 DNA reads TGTGCCAGCAGCTATGGGACACACACTGAAGCTTTCTTT. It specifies CASSYGTHTEAFF.

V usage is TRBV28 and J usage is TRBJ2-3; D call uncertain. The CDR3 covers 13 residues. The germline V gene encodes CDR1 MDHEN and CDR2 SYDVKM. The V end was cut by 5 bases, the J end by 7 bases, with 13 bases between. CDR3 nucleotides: TGTGCCAGCAGTGAATCGGGTTCGAATACGCAGTATTTT. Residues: CASSESGSNTQYF.

Here the CDR3 DNA reads TGTGCCAGCAGCCAAGATCTCGGAGCGGGGGGCTACGAGCAGTACTTC. The encoded protein is CASSQDLGAGGYEQYF. The chain recombines TRBV4-2 with TRBJ2-7, with 9 bases lining up with TRBD2. Trimming cost V 0 bases and J 3 bases; bases outside gene matches: 6. Germline V gene lookup returns CDR1 LGHNA and CDR2 YNFKEQ. The CDR3 length is 16 residues.

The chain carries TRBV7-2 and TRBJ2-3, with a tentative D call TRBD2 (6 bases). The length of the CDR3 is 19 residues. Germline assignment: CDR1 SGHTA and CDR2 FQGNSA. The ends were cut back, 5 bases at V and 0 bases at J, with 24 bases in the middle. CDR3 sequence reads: CASSTWGGGMSSSTDTQYF. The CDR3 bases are TGTGCCAGCAGCACATGGGGTGGGGGGATGTCCTCTAGCACAGATACGCAGTATTTT.

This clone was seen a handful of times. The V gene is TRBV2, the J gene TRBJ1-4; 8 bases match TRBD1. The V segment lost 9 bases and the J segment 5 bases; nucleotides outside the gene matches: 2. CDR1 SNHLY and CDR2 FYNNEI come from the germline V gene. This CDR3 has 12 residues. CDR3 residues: CARTGDNEKLFF. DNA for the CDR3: TGTGCCAGGACAGGGGACAATGAAAAACTGTTTTTT.

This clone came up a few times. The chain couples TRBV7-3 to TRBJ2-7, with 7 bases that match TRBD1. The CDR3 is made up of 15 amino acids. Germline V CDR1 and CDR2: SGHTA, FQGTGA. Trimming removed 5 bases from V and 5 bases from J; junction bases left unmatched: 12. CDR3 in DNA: TGTGCCAGCAGCAAAAGGGGGACAGCGTACGACGAGCAGTACTTC. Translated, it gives CASSKRGTAYDEQYF.

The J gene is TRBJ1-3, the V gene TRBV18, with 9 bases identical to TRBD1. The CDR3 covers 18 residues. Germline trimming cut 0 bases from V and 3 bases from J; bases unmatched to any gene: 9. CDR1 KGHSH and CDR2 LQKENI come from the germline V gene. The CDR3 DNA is TGTGCCAGCTCACCACCGGCACAGGGGGCTCGATTTGGAAACACCATATATTTT. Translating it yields CASSPPAQGARFGNTIYF.

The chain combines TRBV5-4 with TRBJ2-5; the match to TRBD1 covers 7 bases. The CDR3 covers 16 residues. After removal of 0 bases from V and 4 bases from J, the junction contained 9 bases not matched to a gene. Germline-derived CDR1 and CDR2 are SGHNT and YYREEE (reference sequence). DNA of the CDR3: TGTGCCAGCAGCTTGGCCACAGGGGAGAGAGGAGAGACCCAGTACTTC. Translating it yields CASSLATGERGETQYF.

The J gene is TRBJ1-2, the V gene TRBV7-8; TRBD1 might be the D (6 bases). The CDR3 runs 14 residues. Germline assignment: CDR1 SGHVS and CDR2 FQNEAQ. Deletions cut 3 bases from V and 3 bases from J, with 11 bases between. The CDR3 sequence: CASSFIGGDYGYTF. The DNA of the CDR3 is TGTGCCAGCAGCTTTATAGGGGGGGACTATGGCTACACCTTC. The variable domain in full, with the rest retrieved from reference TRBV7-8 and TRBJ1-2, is GAGVSQSPRYKVAKRGQDVALRCDPISGHVSLFWYQQALGQGPEFLTYFQNEAQLDKSGLPSDRFFAERPEGSVSTLKIQRTQQEDSAVYLCASSFIGGDYGYTFGSGTRLTVV.